This TCR beta chain originates from a study of T cells in tumors after PD-1 blockade. Overall study context: Tumor samples averaged nearly 27,000 templates (range 554-99,264) and some 6,000 unique clonotypes.

Here immunoSEQ multiplex PCR was the method, and the copy in TCRdb shows in-frame clones only, minus some. The sample carries about 12,000 clones, nearly 65% recorded once. Germline V CDR1 and CDR2: MNHEY, SMNVEV (reference sequence). This CDR3 has 14 amino acids. The V end lost 0 bases, the J end lost 7 bases, and 9 bases lay between the germline ends. The chain couples TRBV27 to TRBJ2-2; D uncertain. This sample comprised tumor tissue, obtained before anti-PD-1 treatment. This clonotype originated in a human donor with cutaneous squamous cell carcinoma. DNA of the CDR3: TGTGCCAGCAGTTTATCGTGGGGAAGCGGGGAGCTGTTTTTT. Translation: CASSLSWGSGELFF.